This entry lists 10 T cell receptor beta chains sequenced from one sample in a study of graft-versus-host responses after intestinal transplantation (dated by TCRdb to the early 2020s). The time point label on this specimen signifies: cells obtained before transplantation from donor or recipient. To prepare the library, the immunoSEQ multiplex PCR assay was applied. The immuneACCESS repertoire file appears here via TCRdb, limited to in-frame rearrangements. These files lack a portion of the clones; in checked studies, under half of the deficit traces to unresolved V genes, and the cause of the others is not known. This sample is represented by nearly 25,000 clones; roughly 42% of them were singletons. The ten largest clones represent roughly 0.65% of the sample. This specimen consisted of alloreactive CD4+ T cells from a mixed lymphocyte reaction culture, obtained before intestinal transplant. The cell subset or site label on this specimen signifies: CFSE-low proliferating T cells sorted from roughly six-day pre-transplant mixed lymphocyte reaction (GvH or HvG direction). These receptors originate from a human patient who received an intestinal transplant.

V and J are TRBV4-2 and TRBJ2-3, with D tentatively TRBD1 (5 bases). Germline V gives CDR1 LGHNA, CDR2 YNFKEQ. The CDR3 has 15 residues. Between the trimmed V and J ends, which lost 0 bases and 2 bases, there was a span of 9 bases. The CDR3 loop is CASSQEQGATDTQYF. The CDR3 region has the DNA TGTGCCAGCAGCCAAGAACAAGGGGCCACAGATACGCAGTATTTT.

This clone was counted once. The V gene is TRBV5-1, the J gene TRBJ2-4, with 7 bases matching TRBD2. Germline V gives CDR1 SGHRS, CDR2 YFSETQ. This CDR3 contains 15 residues. With 4 bases clipped from V and 7 bases from J, the junction kept 11 bases outside the gene matches. The CDR3 DNA reads TGCGCCAGCAGCATTGAGACTAGCCCAAGGAACATTCAGTACTTC. Translation: CASSIETSPRNIQYF.

The rearrangement uses TRBV9 and TRBJ2-2; D may be TRBD2 (5 bases). CDR1 is SGDLS, CDR2 YYNGEE, per germline. V shed 0 bases and J shed 3 bases, with 18 bases lying between them. This CDR3 has 18 amino acids. The DNA for the CDR3 is TGTGCCAGCAGCGTAGATGAGGGATCCCGATTTCACACCGGGGAGCTGTTTTTT. It codes for CASSVDEGSRFHTGELFF. The whole variable domain, remainder taken from reference TRBV9 and TRBJ2-2, is DSGVTQTPKHLITATGQRVTLRCSPRSGDLSVYWYQQSLDQGLQFLIQYYNGEERAKGNILERFSAQQFPDLHSELNLSSLELGDSALYFCASSVDEGSRFHTGELFFGEGSRLTVL.

This clone was counted a few times. V gene TRBV7-9 combines with J gene TRBJ1-4, with 7 positions matching TRBD1. Trimming cost V 1 base and J 4 bases; bases outside gene matches: 3. Germline V gene data show CDR1 as SEHNR and CDR2 as FQNEAQ (reference sequence). This CDR3 spans 15 amino acids. This chain's CDR3 is CASSLEGASNEKLFF. The CDR3 bases are TGTGCCAGCAGCTTAGAGGGGGCGAGTAATGAAAAACTGTTTTTT. Looking up the rest from reference TRBV7-9 and TRBJ1-4 gives the full variable domain: DTGVSQNPRHKITKRGQNVTFRCDPISEHNRLYWYRQTLGQGPEFLTYFQNEAQLEKSRLLSDRFSAERPKGSFSTLEIQRTEQGDSAMYLCASSLEGASNEKLFFGSGTQLSVL.

The chain is built from TRBV7-9 and TRBJ1-4; 7 positions agree with TRBD1. The V gene's germline CDR1 is SEHNR and CDR2 FQNEAQ (reference sequence). This CDR3 has 18 amino acids. V shed 0 bases and J 3 bases; nucleotides not matched to a gene: 10. CDR3 sequence reads: CASSLAPYRGSSNEKLFF. CDR3 coding DNA: TGTGCCAGCAGCTTAGCGCCTTACAGGGGTTCGTCTAATGAAAAACTGTTTTTT.

V is TRBV7-9 and J is TRBJ1-6, with 9 bases aligning to TRBD1. Germline values: CDR1 SEHNR, CDR2 FQNEAQ (reference sequence). J was trimmed by 7 bases and V by 6 bases; bases with no gene match: 7. CDR3 length: 15 amino acids. The CDR3 DNA is TGTGCCAGCAGTCCGGGACAGGGCCACAATTCACCCCTCCACTTT. Protein sequence: CASSPGQGHNSPLHF.

The chain uses TRBV9 and TRBJ2-3; 7 bases are shared with TRBD1. V lost 0 bases to trimming and J lost 12 bases; unmatched junction nucleotides: 10. Germline CDR1 SGDLS, CDR2 YYNGEE. The CDR3 totals 14 residues. CDR3 loop: CASSVGAIGTAQYF. Here the CDR3 DNA reads TGTGCCAGCAGCGTAGGGGCCATAGGGACAGCCCAGTATTTT.

The V call is TRBV6-5, the J call TRBJ1-3; the D is unclear. Trimming left V 0 bases short and J 4 bases short, with 13 bases between. This CDR3 spans 16 amino acids. CDR1 MNHEY and CDR2 SVGAGI come from the germline V gene. CDR3: CASSYSFGVSGNTIYF. The CDR3 region has the DNA TGTGCCAGCAGTTACTCGTTCGGGGTGTCAGGAAACACCATATATTTT.

This clone has a single count. V usage is TRBV7-8 and J usage is TRBJ1-3; 7 bases are a match to TRBD1. The V and J ends lost 6 bases and 0 bases, in that order; junction bases with no gene match: 5. This CDR3 is built from 15 residues. Germline lookup yields CDR1 SGHVS and CDR2 FQNEAQ. In nucleotides, the CDR3 is TGTGCCAGCAGTTACGGGACAGTCTCTGGAAACACCATATATTTT. Its protein product is CASSYGTVSGNTIYF. Combining the CDR3 with reference TRBV7-8 and TRBJ1-3 gives the whole variable domain GAGVSQSPRYKVAKRGQDVALRCDPISGHVSLFWYQQALGQGPEFLTYFQNEAQLDKSGLPSDRFFAERPEGSVSTLKIQRTQQEDSAVYLCASSYGTVSGNTIYFGEGSWLTVV.

This clone was seen a handful of times. CDR3 sequence (DNA): TGTGCCAGCAGTATCGGGAGGGCGACAGATACGCAGTATTTT. The encoded protein is CASSIGRATDTQYF. The chain has TRBV6-5 and TRBJ2-3, with TRBD2 matching 8 bases. Per germline, CDR1 MNHEY and CDR2 SVGAGI. This CDR3 is built from 14 residues. The trim removed 5 bases at V and 3 bases at J, leaving 4 bases unmatched.